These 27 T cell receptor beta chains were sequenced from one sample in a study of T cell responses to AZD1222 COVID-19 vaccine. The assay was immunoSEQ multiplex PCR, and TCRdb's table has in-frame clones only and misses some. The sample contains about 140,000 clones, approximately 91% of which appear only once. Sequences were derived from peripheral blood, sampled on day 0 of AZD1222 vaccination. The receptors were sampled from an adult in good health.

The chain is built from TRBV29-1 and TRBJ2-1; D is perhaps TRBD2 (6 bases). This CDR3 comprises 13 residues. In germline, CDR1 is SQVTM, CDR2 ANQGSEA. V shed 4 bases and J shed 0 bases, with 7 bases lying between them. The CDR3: CSVGRGSYNEQFF. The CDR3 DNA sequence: TGCAGCGTTGGGCGGGGCTCCTACAATGAGCAGTTCTTC.

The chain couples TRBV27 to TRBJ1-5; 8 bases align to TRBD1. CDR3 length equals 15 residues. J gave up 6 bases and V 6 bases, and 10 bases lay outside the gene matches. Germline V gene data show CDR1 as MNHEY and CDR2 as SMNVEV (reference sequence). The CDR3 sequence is CASSYGRGRSQPQHF. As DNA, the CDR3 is TGTGCCAGCAGCTACGGCAGGGGGCGAAGTCAGCCCCAGCATTTT.

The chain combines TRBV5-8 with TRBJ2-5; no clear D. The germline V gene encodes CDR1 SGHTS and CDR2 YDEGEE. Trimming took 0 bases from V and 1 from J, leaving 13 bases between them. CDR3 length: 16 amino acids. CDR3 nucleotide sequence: TGTGCCAGCAGCTTGGGTTCCCAGATCGGCCAAGAGACCCAGTACTTC. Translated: CASSLGSQIGQETQYF.

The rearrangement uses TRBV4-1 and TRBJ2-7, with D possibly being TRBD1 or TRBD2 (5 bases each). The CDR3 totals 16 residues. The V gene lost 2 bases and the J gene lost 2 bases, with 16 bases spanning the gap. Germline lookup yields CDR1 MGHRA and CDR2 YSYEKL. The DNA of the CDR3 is TGCGCCAGCAGCCAACAACGGGGCCGATCACCCTACGAGCAGTACTTC. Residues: CASSQQRGRSPYEQYF.

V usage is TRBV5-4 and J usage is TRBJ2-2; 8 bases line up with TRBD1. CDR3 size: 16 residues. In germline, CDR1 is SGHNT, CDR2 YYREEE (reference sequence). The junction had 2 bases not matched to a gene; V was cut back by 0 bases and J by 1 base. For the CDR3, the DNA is TGTGCCAGCAGCTTGGGGACAGGGTGGAACACCGGGGAGCTGTTTTTT. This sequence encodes CASSLGTGWNTGELFF. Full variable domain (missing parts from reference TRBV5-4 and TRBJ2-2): ETGVTQSPTHLIKTRGQQVTLRCSSQSGHNTVSWYQQALGQGPQFIFQYYREEENGRGNFPPRFSGLQFPNYSSELNVNALELDDSALYLCASSLGTGWNTGELFFGEGSRLTVL.

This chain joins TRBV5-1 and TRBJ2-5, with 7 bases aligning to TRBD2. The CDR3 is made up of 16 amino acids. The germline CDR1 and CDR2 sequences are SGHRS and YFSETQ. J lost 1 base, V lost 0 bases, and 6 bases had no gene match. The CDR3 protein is CASSLGLGGIQETQYF. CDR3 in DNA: TGCGCCAGCAGCTTGGGCCTGGGGGGGATCCAAGAGACCCAGTACTTC.

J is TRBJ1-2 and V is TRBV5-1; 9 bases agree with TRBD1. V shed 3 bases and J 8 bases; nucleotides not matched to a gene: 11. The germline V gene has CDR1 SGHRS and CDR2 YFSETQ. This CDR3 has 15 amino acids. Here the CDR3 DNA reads TGCGCCAGCAGCTGGGCTTTCCGGGACAGGGTCGGCTACACCTTC. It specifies CASSWAFRDRVGYTF.

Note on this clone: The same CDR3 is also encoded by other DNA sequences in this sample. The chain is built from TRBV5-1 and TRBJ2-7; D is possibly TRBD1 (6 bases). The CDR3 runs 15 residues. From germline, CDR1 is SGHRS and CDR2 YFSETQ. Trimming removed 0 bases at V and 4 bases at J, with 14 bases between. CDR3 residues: CASSLGGGEGYEQYF. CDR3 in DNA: TGCGCCAGCAGCTTGGGTGGGGGCGAAGGATACGAGCAGTACTTC.

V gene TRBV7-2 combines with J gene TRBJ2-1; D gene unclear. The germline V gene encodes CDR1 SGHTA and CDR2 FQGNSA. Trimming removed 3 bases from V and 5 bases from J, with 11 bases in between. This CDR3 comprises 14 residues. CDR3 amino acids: CASSFQRPNNEQFF. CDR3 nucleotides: TGTGCCAGCAGCTTCCAGAGACCCAACAATGAGCAGTTCTTC.

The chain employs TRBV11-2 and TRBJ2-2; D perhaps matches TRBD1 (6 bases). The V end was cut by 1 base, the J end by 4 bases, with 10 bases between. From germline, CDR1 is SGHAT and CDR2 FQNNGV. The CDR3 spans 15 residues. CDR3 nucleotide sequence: TGTGCCAGCAGCTTAGTATGGGGGCCCACCGGGGAGCTGTTTTTT. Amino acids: CASSLVWGPTGELFF.

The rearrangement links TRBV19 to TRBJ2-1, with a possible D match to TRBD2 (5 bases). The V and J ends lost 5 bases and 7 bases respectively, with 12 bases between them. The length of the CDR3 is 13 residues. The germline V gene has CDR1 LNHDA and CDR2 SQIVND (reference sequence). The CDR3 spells CASSFLARNEQFF. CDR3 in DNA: TGTGCCAGTAGTTTTCTAGCTCGGAATGAGCAGTTCTTC.

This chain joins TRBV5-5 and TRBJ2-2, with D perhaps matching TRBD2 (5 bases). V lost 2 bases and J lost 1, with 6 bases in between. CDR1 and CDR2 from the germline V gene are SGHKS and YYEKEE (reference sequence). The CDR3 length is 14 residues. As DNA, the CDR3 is TGTGCCAGCAGCTTCGGGGTGAACACCGGGGAGCTGTTTTTT. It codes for CASSFGVNTGELFF. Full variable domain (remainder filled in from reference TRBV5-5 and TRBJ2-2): DAGVTQSPTHLIKTRGQQVTLRCSPISGHKSVSWYQQVLGQGPQFIFQYYEKEERGRGNFPDRFSARQFPNYSSELNVNALLLGDSALYLCASSFGVNTGELFFGEGSRLTVL.

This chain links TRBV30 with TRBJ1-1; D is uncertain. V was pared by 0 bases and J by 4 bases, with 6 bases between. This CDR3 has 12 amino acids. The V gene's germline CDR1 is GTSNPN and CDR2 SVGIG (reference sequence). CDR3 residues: CAWSVSGTEAFF. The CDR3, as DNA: TGTGCCTGGAGTGTAAGTGGCACTGAAGCTTTCTTT.

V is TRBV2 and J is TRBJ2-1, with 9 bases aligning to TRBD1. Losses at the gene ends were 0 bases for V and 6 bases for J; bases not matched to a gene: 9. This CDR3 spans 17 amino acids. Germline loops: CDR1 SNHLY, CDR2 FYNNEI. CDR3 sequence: CASSEALTGGPGNEQFF. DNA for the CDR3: TGTGCCAGCAGTGAAGCCCTGACAGGGGGACCGGGCAATGAGCAGTTCTTC.

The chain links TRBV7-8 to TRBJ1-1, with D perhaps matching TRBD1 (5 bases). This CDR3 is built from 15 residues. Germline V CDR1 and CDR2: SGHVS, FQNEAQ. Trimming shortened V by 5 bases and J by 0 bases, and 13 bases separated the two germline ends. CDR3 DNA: TGTGCCAGCAGCCATAGACAGAACATGAACACTGAAGCTTTCTTT. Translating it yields CASSHRQNMNTEAFF.

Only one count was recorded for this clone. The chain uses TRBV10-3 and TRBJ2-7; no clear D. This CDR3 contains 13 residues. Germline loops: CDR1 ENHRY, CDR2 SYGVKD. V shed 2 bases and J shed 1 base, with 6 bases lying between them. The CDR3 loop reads CAISERDSYEQYF. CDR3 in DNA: TGTGCCATCAGTGAGAGGGATTCCTACGAGCAGTACTTC.

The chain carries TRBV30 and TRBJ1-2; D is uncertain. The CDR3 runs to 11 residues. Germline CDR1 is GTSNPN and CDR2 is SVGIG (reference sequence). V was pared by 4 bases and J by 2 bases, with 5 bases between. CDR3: CAWTRNYGYTF. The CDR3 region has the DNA TGTGCCTGGACAAGAAACTATGGCTACACCTTC.

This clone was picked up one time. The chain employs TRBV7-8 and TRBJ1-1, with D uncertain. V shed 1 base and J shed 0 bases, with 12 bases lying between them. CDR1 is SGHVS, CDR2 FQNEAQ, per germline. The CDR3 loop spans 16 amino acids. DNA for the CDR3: TGTGCCAGCAGCTTAGACGGAGGACTCATGAACACTGAAGCTTTCTTT. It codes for CASSLDGGLMNTEAFF. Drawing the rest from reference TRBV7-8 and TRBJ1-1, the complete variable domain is GAGVSQSPRYKVAKRGQDVALRCDPISGHVSLFWYQQALGQGPEFLTYFQNEAQLDKSGLPSDRFFAERPEGSVSTLKIQRTQQEDSAVYLCASSLDGGLMNTEAFFGQGTRLTVV.

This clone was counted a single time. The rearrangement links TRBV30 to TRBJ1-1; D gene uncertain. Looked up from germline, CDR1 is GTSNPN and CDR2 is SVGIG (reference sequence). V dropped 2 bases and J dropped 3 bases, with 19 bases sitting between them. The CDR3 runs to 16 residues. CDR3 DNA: TGTGCCTGGAGTAGAGGACGCTACACGAATCACACTGAAGCTTTCTTT. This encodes CAWSRGRYTNHTEAFF.

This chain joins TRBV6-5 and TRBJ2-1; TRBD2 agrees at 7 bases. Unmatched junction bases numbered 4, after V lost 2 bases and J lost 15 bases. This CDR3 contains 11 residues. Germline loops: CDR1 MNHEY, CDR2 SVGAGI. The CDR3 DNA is TGTGCCAGCAGTTACACCGGGGGGTGGTTCTTC. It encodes CASSYTGGWFF.

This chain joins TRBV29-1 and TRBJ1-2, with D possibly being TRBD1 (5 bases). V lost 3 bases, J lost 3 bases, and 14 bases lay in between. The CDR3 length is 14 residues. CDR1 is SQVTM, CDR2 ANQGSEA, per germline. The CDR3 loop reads CSVEDGEGYYGYTF. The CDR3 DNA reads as TGCAGCGTTGAGGACGGGGAGGGGTACTATGGCTACACCTTC.

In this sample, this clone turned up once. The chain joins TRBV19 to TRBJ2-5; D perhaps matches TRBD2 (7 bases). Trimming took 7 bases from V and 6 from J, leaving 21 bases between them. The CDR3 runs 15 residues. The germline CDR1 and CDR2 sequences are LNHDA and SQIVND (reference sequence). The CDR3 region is CASTPGGAYLKTQYF. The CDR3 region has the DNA TGTGCCAGTACCCCTGGGGGGGCCTATCTAAAGACCCAGTACTTC.

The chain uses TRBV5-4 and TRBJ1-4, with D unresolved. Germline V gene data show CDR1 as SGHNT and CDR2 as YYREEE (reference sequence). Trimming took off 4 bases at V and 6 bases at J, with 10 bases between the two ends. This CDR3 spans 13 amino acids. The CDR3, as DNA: TGTGCCAGCAGCCGAGGACGGGATGAAAAACTGTTTTTT. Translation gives CASSRGRDEKLFF.

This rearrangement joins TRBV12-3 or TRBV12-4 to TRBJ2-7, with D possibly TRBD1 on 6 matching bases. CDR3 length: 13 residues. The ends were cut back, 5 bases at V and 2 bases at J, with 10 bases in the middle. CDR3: CASSTGLAYEQYF. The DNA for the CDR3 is TGTGCCAGCAGTACAGGGCTGGCCTACGAGCAGTACTTC.

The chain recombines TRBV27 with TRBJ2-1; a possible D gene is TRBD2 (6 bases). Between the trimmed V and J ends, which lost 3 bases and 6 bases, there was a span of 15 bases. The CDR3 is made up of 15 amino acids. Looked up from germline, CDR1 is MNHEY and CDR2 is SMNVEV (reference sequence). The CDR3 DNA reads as TGTGCCAGCAGTTTTTTGCGGGAACTCCCCAATGAGCAGTTCTTC. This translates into CASSFLRELPNEQFF.

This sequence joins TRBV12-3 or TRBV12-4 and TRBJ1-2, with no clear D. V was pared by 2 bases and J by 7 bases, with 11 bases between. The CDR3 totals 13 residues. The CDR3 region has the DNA TGTGCCAGCAGTTTATATGGGAATTCTGGCTACACCTTC. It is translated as CASSLYGNSGYTF.

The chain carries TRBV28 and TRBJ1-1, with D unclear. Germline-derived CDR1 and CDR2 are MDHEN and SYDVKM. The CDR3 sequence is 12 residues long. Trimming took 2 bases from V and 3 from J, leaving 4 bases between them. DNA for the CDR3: TGTGCCAGCAGTTTACGCCACACTGAAGCTTTCTTT. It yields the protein CASSLRHTEAFF.